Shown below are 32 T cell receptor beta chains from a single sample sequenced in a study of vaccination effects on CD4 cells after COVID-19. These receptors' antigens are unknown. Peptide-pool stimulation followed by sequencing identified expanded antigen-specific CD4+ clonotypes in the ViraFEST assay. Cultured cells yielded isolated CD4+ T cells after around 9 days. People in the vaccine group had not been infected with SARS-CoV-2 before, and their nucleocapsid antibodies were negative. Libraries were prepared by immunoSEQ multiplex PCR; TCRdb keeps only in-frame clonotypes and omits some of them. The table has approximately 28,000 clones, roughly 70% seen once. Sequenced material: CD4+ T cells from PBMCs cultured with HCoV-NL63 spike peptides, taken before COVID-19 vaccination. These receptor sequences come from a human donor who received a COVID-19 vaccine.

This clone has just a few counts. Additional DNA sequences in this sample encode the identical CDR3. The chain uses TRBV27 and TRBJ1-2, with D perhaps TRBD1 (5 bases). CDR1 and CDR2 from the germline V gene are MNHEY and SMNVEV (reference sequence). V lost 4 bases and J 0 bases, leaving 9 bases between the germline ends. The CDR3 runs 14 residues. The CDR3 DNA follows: TGTGCCAGCAGTTCCAGGGCAGCTAACTATGGCTACACCTTC. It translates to CASSSRAANYGYTF.

The CDR3 region is CASSLRAGDEQYF. CDR3 nucleotides: TGTGCCAGCAGCTTACGGGCAGGAGACGAGCAGTACTTC. The gene calls are TRBV7-9 and TRBJ2-7; D is ambiguous. The germline V gene has CDR1 SEHNR and CDR2 FQNEAQ (reference sequence). Trimming removed 2 bases from V and 5 bases from J, with 10 bases in between. The length of the CDR3 is 13 residues.

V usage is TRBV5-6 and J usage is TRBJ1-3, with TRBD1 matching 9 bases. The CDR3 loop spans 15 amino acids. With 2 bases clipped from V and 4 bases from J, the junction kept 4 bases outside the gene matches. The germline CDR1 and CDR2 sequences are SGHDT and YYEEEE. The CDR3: CASSFSTGGGNTIYF. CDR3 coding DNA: TGTGCCAGCAGCTTTTCGACAGGGGGAGGAAACACCATATATTTT.

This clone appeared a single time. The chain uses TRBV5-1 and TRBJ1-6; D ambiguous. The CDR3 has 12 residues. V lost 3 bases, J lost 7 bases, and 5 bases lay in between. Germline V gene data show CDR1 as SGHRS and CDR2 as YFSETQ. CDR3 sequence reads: CASSSINSPLHF. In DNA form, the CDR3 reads TGCGCCAGCAGCTCAATCAATTCACCCCTCCACTTT.

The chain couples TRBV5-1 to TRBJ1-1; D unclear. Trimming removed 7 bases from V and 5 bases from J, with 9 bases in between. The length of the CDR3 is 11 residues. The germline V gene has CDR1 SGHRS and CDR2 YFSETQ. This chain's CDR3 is CASSGETEAFF. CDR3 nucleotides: TGCGCCAGCTCCGGAGAGACTGAAGCTTTCTTT.

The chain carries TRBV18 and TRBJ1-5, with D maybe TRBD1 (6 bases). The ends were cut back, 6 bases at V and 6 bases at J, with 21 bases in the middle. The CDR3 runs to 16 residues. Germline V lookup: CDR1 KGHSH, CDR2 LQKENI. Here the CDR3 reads CASSRSFRGRVQPQHF. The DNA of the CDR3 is TGTGCCAGCTCTCGGTCGTTCCGGGGGCGAGTTCAGCCCCAGCATTTT.

The CDR3 here is CASSSLRTAFANTGELFF. CDR3 DNA sequence: TGTGCCAGCAGTTCGCTTCGGACGGCGTTCGCGAACACCGGGGAGCTGTTTTTT. V and J are TRBV28 and TRBJ2-2; D gene unclear. Trimming left V 4 bases short and J 0 bases short, with 18 bases between. Germline V gives CDR1 MDHEN, CDR2 SYDVKM. CDR3 size: 18 residues.

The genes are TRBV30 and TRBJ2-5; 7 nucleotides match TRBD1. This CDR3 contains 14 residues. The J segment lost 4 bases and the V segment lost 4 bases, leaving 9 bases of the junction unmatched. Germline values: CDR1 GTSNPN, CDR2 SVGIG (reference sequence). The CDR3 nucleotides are TGTGCCTGGAAACGGACAGGCGGTCGAGAGACCCAGTACTTC. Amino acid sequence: CAWKRTGGRETQYF. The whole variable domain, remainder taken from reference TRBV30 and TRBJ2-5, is SQTIHQWPATLVQPVGSPLSLECTVEGTSNPNLYWYRQAAGRGLQLLFYSVGIGQISSEVPQNLSASRPQDRQFILSSKKLLLSDSGFYLCAWKRTGGRETQYFGPGTRLLVL.

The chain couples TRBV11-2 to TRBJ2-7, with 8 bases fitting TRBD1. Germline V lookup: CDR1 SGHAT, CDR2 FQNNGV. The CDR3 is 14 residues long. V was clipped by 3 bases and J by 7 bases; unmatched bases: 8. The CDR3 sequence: CASSFRQGAGEQYF. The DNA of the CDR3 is TGTGCCAGCAGCTTTCGGCAGGGGGCGGGTGAGCAGTACTTC.

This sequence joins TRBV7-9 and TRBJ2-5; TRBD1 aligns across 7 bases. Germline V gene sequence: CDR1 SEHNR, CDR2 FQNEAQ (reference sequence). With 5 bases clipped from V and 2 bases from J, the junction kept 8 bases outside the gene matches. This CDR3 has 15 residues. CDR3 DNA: TGTGCCAGCAGCATAAGCACAGGGGTACAAGAGACCCAGTACTTC. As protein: CASSISTGVQETQYF.

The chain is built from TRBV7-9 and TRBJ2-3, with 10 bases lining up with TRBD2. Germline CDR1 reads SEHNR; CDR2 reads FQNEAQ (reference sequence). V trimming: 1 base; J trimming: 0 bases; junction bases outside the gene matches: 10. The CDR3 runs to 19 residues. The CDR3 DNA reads TGTGCCAGCAGCTTAGTAACGAGCGGGGGGGGATCTAGCACAGATACGCAGTATTTT. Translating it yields CASSLVTSGGGSSTDTQYF.

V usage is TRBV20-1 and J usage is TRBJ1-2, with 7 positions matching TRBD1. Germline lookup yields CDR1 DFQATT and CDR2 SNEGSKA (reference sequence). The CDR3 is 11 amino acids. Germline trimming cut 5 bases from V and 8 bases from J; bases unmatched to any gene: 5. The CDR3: CSALQGLGYTF. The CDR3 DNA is TGCAGTGCTTTACAGGGGCTGGGCTACACCTTC.

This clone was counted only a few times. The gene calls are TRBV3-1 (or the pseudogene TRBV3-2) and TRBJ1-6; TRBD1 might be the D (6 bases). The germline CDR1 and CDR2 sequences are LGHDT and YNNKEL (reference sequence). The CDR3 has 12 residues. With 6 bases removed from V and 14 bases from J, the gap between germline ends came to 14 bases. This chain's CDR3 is CASSPGHLTLHF. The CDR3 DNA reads TGTGCCAGCAGTCCGGGACATCTTACCCTCCACTTT.

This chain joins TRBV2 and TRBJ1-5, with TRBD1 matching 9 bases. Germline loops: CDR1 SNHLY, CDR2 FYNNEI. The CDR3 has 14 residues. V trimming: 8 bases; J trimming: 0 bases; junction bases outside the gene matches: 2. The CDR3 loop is CASGQGNSNQPQHF. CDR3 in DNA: TGTGCCAGCGGACAGGGGAATAGCAATCAGCCCCAGCATTTT.

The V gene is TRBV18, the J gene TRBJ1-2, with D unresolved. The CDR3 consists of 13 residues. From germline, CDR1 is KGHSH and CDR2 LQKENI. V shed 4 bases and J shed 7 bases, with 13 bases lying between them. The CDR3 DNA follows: TGTGCCAGCTCACTAACCGAGGAGTCTGGCTACACCTTC. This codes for CASSLTEESGYTF.

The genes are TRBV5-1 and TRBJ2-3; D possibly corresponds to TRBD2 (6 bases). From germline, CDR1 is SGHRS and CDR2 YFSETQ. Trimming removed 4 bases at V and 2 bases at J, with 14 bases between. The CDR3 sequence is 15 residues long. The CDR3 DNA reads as TGCGCCAGCAGCCCGCGGGGTCCGCCCACAGATACGCAGTATTTT. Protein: CASSPRGPPTDTQYF.

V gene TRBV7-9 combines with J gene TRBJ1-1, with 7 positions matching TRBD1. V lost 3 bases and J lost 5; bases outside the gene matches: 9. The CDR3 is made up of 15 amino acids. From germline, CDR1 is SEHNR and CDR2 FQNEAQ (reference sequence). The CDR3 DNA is TGTGCCAGCAGCTTGCAGGGGGTAGGACGGACTGAAGCTTTCTTT. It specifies CASSLQGVGRTEAFF.

The CDR3 is CASSGRSNQPQHF. The CDR3 DNA is TGTGCCAGCAGTGGACGGTCCAATCAGCCCCAGCATTTT. The chain combines TRBV28 with TRBJ1-5, with D unresolved. Between the trimmed V and J ends, which lost 5 bases and 3 bases, there was a span of 8 bases. The CDR3 loop spans 13 amino acids. Germline V gene sequence: CDR1 MDHEN, CDR2 SYDVKM.

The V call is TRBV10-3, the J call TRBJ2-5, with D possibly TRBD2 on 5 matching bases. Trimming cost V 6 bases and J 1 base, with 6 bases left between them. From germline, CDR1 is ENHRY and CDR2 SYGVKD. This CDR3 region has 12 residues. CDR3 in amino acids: CAIRDFQETQYF. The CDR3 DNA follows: TGTGCCATCAGGGACTTCCAAGAGACCCAGTACTTC.

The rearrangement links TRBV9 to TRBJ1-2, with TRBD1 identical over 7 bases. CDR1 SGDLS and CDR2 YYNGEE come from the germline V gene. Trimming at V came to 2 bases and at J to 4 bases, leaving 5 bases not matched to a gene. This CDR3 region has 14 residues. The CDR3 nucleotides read TGTGCCAGCAGCGTTCAGGGGGGGTCCTATGGCTACACCTTC. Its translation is CASSVQGGSYGYTF.

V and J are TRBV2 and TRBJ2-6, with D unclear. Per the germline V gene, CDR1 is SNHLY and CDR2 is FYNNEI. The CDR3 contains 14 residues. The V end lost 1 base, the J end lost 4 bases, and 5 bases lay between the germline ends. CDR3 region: CASSEGGGANVLTF. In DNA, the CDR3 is TGTGCCAGCAGTGAAGGTGGAGGGGCCAACGTCCTGACTTTC.

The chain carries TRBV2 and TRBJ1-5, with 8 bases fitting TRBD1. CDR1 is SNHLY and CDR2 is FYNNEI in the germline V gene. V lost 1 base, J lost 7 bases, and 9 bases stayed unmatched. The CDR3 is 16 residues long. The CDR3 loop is CASSEEQGARGQPQHF. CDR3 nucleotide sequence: TGTGCCAGCAGTGAAGAGCAGGGGGCTAGGGGACAGCCCCAGCATTTT.

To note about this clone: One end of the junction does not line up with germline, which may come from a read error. This chain's CDR3 is CASSYGGSSHNEQFF. In DNA, the CDR3 is TGTGCCAGCAGTTACGGGGGTAGCTCCCACAATGAGCAGTTCTTC. This rearrangement joins TRBV6-5 to TRBJ2-1; perhaps D is TRBD1 or TRBD2 (5 bases each). The CDR3 totals 15 residues. The germline V gene has CDR1 MNHEY and CDR2 SVGAGI.

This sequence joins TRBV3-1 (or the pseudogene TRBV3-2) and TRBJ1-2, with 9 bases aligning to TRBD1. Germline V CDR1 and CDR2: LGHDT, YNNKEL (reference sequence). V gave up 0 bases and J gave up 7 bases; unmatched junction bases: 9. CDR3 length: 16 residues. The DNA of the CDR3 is TGTGCCAGCAGCCAAGATTTGGGACAGGGCGGCGGTGGCTACACCTTC. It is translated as CASSQDLGQGGGGYTF.

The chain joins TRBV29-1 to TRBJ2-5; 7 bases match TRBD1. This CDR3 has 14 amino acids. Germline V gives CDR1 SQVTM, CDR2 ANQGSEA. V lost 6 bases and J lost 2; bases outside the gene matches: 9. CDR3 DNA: TGCAGCGTCTCCTTACAGGGGTGGCAAGAGACCCAGTACTTC. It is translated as CSVSLQGWQETQYF.

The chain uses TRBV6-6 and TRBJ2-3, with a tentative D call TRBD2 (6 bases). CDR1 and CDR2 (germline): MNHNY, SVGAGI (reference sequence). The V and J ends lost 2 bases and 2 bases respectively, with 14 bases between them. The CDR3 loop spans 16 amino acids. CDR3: CASSYGAGRNTDTQYF. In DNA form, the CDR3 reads TGTGCCAGCAGTTACGGCGCAGGGAGGAACACAGATACGCAGTATTTT.

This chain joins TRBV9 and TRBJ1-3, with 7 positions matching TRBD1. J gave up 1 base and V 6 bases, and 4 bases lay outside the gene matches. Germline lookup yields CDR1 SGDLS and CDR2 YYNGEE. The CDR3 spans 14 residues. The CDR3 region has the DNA TGTGCCAGCACCTCGACAGGGTCTGGAAACACCATATATTTT. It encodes CASTSTGSGNTIYF.

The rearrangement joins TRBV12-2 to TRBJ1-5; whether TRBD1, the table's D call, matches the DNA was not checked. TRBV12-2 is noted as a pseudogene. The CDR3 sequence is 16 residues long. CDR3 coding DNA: TGTGCAAGTCGCGCACGGACAGAGAATAGCAATCAGCCCCAGCATTTT. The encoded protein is CASRARTENSNQPQHF.

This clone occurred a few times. As DNA, the CDR3 is TGTGCCAGCAGTTTGGGACAGTTAGTCTATGGCTACACCTTC. It encodes CASSLGQLVYGYTF. The V call is TRBV28, the J call TRBJ1-2; TRBD1 aligns across 7 bases. Trimming cost V 3 bases and J 4 bases; bases outside gene matches: 5. Germline assignment: CDR1 MDHEN and CDR2 SYDVKM. This CDR3 is built from 14 residues.

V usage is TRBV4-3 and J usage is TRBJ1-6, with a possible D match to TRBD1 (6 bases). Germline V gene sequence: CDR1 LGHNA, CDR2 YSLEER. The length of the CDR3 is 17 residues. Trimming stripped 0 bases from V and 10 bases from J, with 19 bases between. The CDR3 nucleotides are TGCGCCAGCAGCCAAGAATCGGGTAGGGGGGTCGGGTCACCCCTCCACTTT. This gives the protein CASSQESGRGVGSPLHF.

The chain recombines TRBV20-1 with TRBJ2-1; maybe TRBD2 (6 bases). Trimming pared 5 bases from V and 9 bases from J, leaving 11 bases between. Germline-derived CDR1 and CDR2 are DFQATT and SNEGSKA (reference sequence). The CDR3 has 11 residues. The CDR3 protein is CSAGGIGEQFF. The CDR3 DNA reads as TGCAGTGCTGGGGGGATCGGTGAGCAGTTCTTC.

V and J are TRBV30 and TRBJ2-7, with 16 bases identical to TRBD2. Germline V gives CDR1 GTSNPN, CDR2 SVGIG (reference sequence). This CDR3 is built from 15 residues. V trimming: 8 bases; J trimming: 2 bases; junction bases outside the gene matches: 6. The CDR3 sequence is CAGGTSGGAPYEQYF. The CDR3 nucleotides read TGTGCCGGTGGGACTAGCGGGGGGGCGCCCTACGAGCAGTACTTC.